This is a list of T cell receptor beta chains from one sample in a study of blood T cell dynamics during melanoma immunotherapy. The method was immunoSEQ multiplex PCR; TCRdb's version includes in-frame clones alone and lacks a portion of them. The table shows around 15,000 clones, with 92% occurring only once. The starting material was blood, obtained from a patient treated with checkpoint blockade. All receptors come from a human donor with melanoma. Each CDR3 is given with its conserved first and last residue. D genes are given only for firm matches. For some rows the clone size is stated as once, few or many, or as a class when expanded; others skip it.

>.|TRBV5-1|.|TRBJ1-1
CASSLARWDTEAFF
TGCGCCAGCAGCTTGGCCAGGTGGGACACTGAAGCTTTCTTT
>.|TRBV30|once|TRBJ2-5
CAWSTGMGETQYF
TGTGCCTGGAGTACAGGGATGGGTGAGACCCAGTACTTC
>.|TRBV6-1|few|TRBJ2-7
CASSESWEQYF
TGTGCCAGCAGTGAATCGTGGGAGCAGTACTTC
>.|TRBV5-1|.|TRBJ2-4
CASSSATRAKNIQYF
TGCGCCAGCAGCTCGGCAACGAGAGCCAAAAACATTCAGTACTTC
>TRBD2|TRBV9|.|TRBJ2-1
CASSEGRGAGGNNEQFF
TGTGCCAGCAGCGAGGGTCGAGGGGCGGGAGGTAACAATGAGCAGTTCTTC
>.|TRBV7-9|.|TRBJ1-1
CASSLESAFF
TGTGCCAGCAGCTTAGAGTCAGCTTTCTTT
>TRBD1|TRBV9|.|TRBJ1-6
CASSPRDSSYNSPLHF
TGTGCCAGCAGCCCGCGGGACAGCTCCTATAATTCACCCCTCCACTTT
>.|TRBV11-2|.|TRBJ1-1
CASSPTGAVGIEAFF
TGTGCCAGCAGCCCGACGGGGGCTGTGGGGATTGAAGCTTTCTTT
>TRBD2|TRBV6-6|.|TRBJ2-7
CASSSRGGFEQYF
TGTGCCAGCAGCTCTCGGGGAGGGTTCGAGCAGTACTTC
>.|TRBV5-6|.|TRBJ2-5
CASSYGRPETQYF
TGTGCCAGCAGCTATGGGCGGCCAGAGACCCAGTACTTC
>.|TRBV9|.|TRBJ2-3
CASSFRRTDTQYF
TGTGCCAGCAGCTTCCGACGGACAGATACGCAGTATTTT
>.|TRBV10-3|.|TRBJ2-1
CAISDSGSTTNEQFF
TGTGCCATCAGTGATTCCGGATCAACCACGAATGAGCAGTTCTTC
>.|TRBV5-1|.|TRBJ2-7
CASSLASSYEQYF
TGCGCCAGCAGCTTGGCCAGCTCCTACGAGCAGTACTTC
>.|TRBV7-9|few|TRBJ2-7
CASTPVAYEQYF
TGTGCCAGCACTCCAGTAGCCTACGAGCAGTACTTC
>TRBD2|TRBV5-1|.|TRBJ2-4
CASQLAGEVNIQYF
TGCGCCAGCCAACTAGCGGGGGAAGTAAACATTCAGTACTTC
>.|TRBV5-1|.|TRBJ1-4
CARKGADKEKLFF
TGCGCCAGAAAGGGCGCAGATAAGGAAAAACTGTTTTTT
>TRBD1|TRBV19|once|TRBJ2-7
CASSRDRGINGREQYF
TGTGCCAGTAGTAGAGACAGGGGGATAAACGGGCGGGAGCAGTACTTC